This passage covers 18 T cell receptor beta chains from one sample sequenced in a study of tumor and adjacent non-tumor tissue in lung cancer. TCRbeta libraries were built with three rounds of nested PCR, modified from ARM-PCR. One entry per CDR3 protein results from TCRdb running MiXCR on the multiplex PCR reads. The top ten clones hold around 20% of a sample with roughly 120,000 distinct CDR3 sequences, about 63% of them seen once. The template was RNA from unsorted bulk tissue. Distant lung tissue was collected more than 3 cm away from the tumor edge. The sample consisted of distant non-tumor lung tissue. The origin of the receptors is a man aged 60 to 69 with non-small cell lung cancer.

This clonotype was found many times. The CDR3 region is CASSLPGRDYNEQFF. CDR3 in DNA: TGTGCCAGCAGCCTTCCCGGACGAGACTACAATGAGCAGTTCTTC. The rearrangement uses TRBV5-4 and TRBJ2-1; no clear D. V lost 4 bases, J lost 3 bases, and 14 bases lay in between. Germline-derived CDR1 and CDR2 are SGHNT and YYREEE (reference sequence). CDR3 length: 15 residues.

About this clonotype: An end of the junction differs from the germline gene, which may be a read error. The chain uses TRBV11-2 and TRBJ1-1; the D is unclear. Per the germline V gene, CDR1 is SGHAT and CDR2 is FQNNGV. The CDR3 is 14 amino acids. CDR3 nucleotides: TGTTCCAGCAGCCCACGAATGGGGAACACTGAAGTTTTCTTT. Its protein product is CSSSPRMGNTEVFF.

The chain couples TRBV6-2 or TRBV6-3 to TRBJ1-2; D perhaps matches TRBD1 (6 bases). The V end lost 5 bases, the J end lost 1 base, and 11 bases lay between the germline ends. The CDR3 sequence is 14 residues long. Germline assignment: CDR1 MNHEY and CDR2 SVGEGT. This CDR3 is CASSASGHNYGYTF. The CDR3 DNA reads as TGTGCCAGCAGTGCCTCGGGACATAACTATGGCTACACCTTC.

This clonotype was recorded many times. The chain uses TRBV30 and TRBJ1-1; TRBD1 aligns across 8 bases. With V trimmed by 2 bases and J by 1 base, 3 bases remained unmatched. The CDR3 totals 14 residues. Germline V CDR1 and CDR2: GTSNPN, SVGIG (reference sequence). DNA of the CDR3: TGTGCCTGGAGTTACGGACAGGGGAACACTGAAGCTTTCTTT. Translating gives CAWSYGQGNTEAFF. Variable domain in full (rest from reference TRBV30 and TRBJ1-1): SQTIHQWPATLVQPVGSPLSLECTVEGTSNPNLYWYRQAAGRGLQLLFYSVGIGQISSEVPQNLSASRPQDRQFILSSKKLLLSDSGFYLCAWSYGQGNTEAFFGQGTRLTVV.

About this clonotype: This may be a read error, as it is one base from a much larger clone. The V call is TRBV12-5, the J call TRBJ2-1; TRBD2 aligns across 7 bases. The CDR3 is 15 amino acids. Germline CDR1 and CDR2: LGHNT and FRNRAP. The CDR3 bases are TGTACTAGTGGTTTGTCCCGGGGGGATTACAATGAGCAGTTCTTC. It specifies CTSGLSRGDYNEQFF.

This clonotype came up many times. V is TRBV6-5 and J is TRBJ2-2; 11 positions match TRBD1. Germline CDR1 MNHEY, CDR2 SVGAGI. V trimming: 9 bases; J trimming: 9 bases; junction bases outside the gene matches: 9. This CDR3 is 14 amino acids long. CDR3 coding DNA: TGTGCCAGTTACGGACAGGGGGCGCGTAGGGAGCTGTTTTTT. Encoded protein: CASYGQGARRELFF.

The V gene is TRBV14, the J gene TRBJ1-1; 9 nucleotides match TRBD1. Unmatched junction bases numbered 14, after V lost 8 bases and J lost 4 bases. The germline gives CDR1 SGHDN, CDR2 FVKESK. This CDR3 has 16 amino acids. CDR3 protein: CASQSTADRGSTEAFF. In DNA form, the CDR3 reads TGTGCCAGCCAATCAACGGCCGACAGGGGGAGCACTGAAGCTTTCTTT.

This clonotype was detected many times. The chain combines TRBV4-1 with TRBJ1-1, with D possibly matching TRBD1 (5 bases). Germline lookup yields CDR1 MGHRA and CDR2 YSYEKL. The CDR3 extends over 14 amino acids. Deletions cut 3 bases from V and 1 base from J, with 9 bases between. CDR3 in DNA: TGCGCCAGCAGCCAGGACATTCAGAACACTGAAGCTTTCTTT. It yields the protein CASSQDIQNTEAFF.

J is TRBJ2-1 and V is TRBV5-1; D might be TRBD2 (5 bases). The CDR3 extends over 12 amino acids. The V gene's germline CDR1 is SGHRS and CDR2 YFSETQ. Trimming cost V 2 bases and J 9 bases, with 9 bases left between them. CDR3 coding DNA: TGCGCCAGCAGCTTCGCGGGTGTTGAGCAGTTCTTC. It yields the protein CASSFAGVEQFF.

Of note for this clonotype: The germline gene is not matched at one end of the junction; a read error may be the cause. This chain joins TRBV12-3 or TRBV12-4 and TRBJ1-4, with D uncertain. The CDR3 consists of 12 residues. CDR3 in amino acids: CISTTRAEKMFF. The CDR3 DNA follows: TGTATCAGCACTACTCGAGCTGAAAAAATGTTTTTT.

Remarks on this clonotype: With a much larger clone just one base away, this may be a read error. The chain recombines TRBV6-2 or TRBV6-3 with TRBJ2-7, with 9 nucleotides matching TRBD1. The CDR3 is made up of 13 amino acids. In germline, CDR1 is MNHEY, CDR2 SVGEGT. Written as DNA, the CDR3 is TGTGCCAGCAGTCCCACAGGGGGCTACAAGCAGTACTTC. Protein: CASSPTGGYKQYF.

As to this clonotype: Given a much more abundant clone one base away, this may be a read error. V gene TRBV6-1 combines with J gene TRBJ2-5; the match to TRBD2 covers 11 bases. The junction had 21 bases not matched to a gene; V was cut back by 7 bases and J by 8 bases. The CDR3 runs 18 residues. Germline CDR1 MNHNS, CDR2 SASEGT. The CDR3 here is CASTPNPLLAGAYHTQYF. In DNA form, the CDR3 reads TGTGCCAGCACCCCGAACCCCCTACTAGCGGGGGCGTATCATACCCAGTACTTC.

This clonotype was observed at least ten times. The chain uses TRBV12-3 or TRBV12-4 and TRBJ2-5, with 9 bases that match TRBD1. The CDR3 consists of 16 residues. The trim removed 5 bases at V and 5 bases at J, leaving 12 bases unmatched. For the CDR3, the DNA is TGTGCCAGCAGTCCAGACAGGGGGTCCCTCCCGGAGACCCAGTACTTC. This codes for CASSPDRGSLPETQYF.

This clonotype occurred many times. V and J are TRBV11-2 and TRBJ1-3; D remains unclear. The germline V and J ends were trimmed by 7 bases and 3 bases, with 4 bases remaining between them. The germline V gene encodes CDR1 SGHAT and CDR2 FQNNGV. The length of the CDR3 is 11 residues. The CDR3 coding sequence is TGTGCCAGCACCAATGGAAACACCATATATTTT. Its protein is CASTNGNTIYF.

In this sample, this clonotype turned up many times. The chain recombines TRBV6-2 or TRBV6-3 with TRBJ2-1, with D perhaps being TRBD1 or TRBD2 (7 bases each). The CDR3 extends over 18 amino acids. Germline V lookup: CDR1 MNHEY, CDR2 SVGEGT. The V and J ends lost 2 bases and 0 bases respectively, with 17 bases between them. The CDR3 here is CASSYVDTRGGSYNEQFF. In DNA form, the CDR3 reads TGTGCCAGCAGTTACGTTGATACCAGGGGGGGCTCCTACAATGAGCAGTTCTTC.

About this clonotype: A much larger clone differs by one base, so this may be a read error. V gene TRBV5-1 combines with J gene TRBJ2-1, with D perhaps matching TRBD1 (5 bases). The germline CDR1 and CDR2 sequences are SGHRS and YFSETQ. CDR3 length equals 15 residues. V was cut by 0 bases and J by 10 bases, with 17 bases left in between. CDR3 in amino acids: CASSLEGYTCNEQFF. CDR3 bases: TGCGCCAGCAGCTTGGAGGGGTATACCTGCAACGAGCAGTTCTTC.

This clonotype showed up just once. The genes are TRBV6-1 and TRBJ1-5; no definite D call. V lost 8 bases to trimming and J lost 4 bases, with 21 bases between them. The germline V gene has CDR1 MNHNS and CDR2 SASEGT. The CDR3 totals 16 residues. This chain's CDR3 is CASGGFRQAANQPQHF. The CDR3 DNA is TGTGCCAGCGGTGGATTTCGGCAGGCGGCAAATCAGCCCCAGCATTTT.

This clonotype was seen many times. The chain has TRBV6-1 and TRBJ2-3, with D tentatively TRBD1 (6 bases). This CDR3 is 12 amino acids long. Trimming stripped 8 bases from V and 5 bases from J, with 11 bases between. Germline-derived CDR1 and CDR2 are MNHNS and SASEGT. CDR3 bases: TGTGCCAGCGCTGTACAGGGAGATACGCAGTATTTT. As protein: CASAVQGDTQYF.